This TCR beta chain derives from a study of identical twins. Germline V gene data show CDR1 as SGHTA and CDR2 as FQGNSA. V was pared by 3 bases and J by 2 bases, with 14 bases between. CDR3 length: 17 residues. Template switching added a universal primer site; cDNA carried unique molecular identifiers. MiXCR was run by TCRdb on the 5' RACE reads, yielding one entry per CDR3 protein. The sample lists around 1.7 million distinct CDR3 sequences, about 31% seen once, with more than 0.25% in the top ten. Sequencing was carried out using cord blood. The TCR was taken from a newborn girl in good health. The chain carries TRBV7-2 and TRBJ1-6; D uncertain. CDR3 sequence (DNA): TGTGCCAGCAGCTTTTCCCGAGGGAGGGCCTATAATTCACCCCTCCACTTT. Its translation is CASSFSRGRAYNSPLHF.